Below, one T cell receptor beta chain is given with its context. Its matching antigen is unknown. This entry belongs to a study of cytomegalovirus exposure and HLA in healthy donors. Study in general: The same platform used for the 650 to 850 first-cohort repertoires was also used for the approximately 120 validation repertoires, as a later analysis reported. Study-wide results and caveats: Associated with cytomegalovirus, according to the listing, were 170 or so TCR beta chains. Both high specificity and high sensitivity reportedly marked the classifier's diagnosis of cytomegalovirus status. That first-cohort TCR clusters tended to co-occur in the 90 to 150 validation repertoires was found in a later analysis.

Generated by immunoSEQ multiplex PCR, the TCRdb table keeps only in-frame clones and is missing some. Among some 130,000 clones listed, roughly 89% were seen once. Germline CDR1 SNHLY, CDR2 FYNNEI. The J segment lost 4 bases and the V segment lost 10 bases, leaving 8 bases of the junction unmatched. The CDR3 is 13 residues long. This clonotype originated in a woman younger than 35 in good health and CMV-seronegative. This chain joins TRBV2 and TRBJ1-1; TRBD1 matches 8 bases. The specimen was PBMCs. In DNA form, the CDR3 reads TGTGCCACTAGGACAGGGTGGGCCACTGAAGCTTTCTTT. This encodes CATRTGWATEAFF. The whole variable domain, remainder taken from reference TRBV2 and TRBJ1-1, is EPEVTQTPSHQVTQMGQEVILRCVPISNHLYFYWYRQILGQKVEFLVSFYNNEISEKSEIFDDQFSVERPDGSNFTLKIRSTKLEDSAMYFCATRTGWATEAFFGQGTRLTVV.